The T cell receptor (beta chain) under discussion was sequenced for a study of blood T cell repertoires in COVID-19. Some clones are missing from TCRdb's copy, which holds only in-frame ones; the method was immunoSEQ multiplex PCR. The sample consists of fewer than 400,000 clones, 88% of them appearing once. This CDR3 spans 13 amino acids. Germline CDR1 reads MDHEN; CDR2 reads SYDVKM. Losses at the gene ends were 6 bases for V and 5 bases for J; bases not matched to a gene: 5. Enrollees, 18 to 89 years old, lived in 24 US areas. For recovered donors of Cohort 3, there were two negative PCRs, clearance, or symptom resolution.

Sequenced: PBMCs or T cells enriched from blood (not recorded which). The origin of this receptor is a young man who had recovered from COVID-19. The V gene is TRBV28, the J gene TRBJ1-1; TRBD1 aligns across 8 bases. In DNA form, the CDR3 reads TGTGCCAGCAGGCGGACAGGGAGGACTGAAGCTTTCTTT. It specifies CASRRTGRTEAFF.